Shown below are 29 T cell receptor beta chains from a single sample sequenced in a study of blood T cell repertoires in COVID-19. Some clones are missing from TCRdb's copy, which holds only in-frame ones; the method was immunoSEQ multiplex PCR. This table has 60,000 to 70,000 clones, 88% appearing once. The sequencing input was peripheral blood. These receptor sequences come from a woman aged 60-75 years with COVID-19, enrolled during active disease.

This clone was counted a few times. V is TRBV6-2 or TRBV6-3 and J is TRBJ1-2; possibly TRBD1 for D (5 bases). Trimming removed 2 bases at V and 8 bases at J, with 12 bases between. CDR1 MNHEY and CDR2 SVGEGT come from the germline V gene. There are 13 residues in the CDR3. The DNA of the CDR3 is TGTGCCAGCAGTTACCAGCAGGGAGGCGGCTACACCTTC. This translates into CASSYQQGGGYTF.

This clone has just one count. This rearrangement joins TRBV3-1 (or the pseudogene TRBV3-2) to TRBJ1-2, with D possibly being TRBD1 (6 bases). This CDR3 has 15 residues. Germline lookup yields CDR1 LGHDT and CDR2 YNNKEL (reference sequence). V was pared by 3 bases and J by 3 bases, with 14 bases between. CDR3 coding DNA: TGTGCCAGCAGCCAGTCGGGGACAAGGGACTATGGCTACACCTTC. Its protein is CASSQSGTRDYGYTF.

The chain is built from TRBV5-6 and TRBJ2-3; 9 positions match TRBD2. This CDR3 contains 14 residues. V gave up 4 bases and J gave up 6 bases; unmatched junction bases: 6. The germline V gene encodes CDR1 SGHDT and CDR2 YYEEEE. The CDR3 region has the DNA TGTGCCAGCAGCAATAGCGGGGGCCCTGATACGCAGTATTTT. Protein: CASSNSGGPDTQYF.

This clone was seen a few times. The chain uses TRBV7-9 and TRBJ2-7, with a weak D call TRBD1 (5 bases). Trimming pared 2 bases from V and 0 bases from J, leaving 11 bases between. Germline lookup yields CDR1 SEHNR and CDR2 FQNEAQ (reference sequence). CDR3 length equals 15 residues. Written as DNA, the CDR3 is TGTGCCAGCAGCTTAATGCAGGGTTCCTCCTACGAGCAGTACTTC. Translating gives CASSLMQGSSYEQYF.

The rearrangement uses TRBV19 and TRBJ2-1; no firm D call. The germline CDR1 and CDR2 sequences are LNHDA and SQIVND (reference sequence). V was pared by 5 bases and J by 10 bases, with 21 bases between. This CDR3 region has 15 residues. This chain's CDR3 is CASSPWAAVGKEQFF. The CDR3 DNA follows: TGTGCCAGTAGTCCCTGGGCAGCCGTGGGTAAAGAGCAGTTCTTC.

The gene calls are TRBV13 and TRBJ2-7; 8 nucleotides agree with TRBD2. From germline, CDR1 is PRHDT and CDR2 FYEKMQ (reference sequence). The ends lost 4 bases at V and 3 bases at J; junction bases unmatched: 8. The CDR3 runs to 15 residues. As DNA, the CDR3 is TGTGCCAGCAGCTGGCGCTGGGCGGGAGGCTACGAGCAGTACTTC. Translated, it gives CASSWRWAGGYEQYF. The full variable domain, completed using reference TRBV13 and TRBJ2-7, is AAGVIQSPRHLIKEKRETATLKCYPIPRHDTVYWYQQGPGQDPQFLISFYEKMQSDKGSIPDRFSAQQFSDYHSELNMSSLELGDSALYFCASSWRWAGGYEQYFGPGTRLTVT.

The V gene is TRBV11-3, the J gene TRBJ2-3; 12 nucleotides align to TRBD1. CDR1 and CDR2 from the germline V gene are SGHNT and YENEEA. V dropped 5 bases and J dropped 4; count of bases not matched to a gene: 7. The CDR3 runs to 16 residues. The CDR3 nucleotides read TGTGCCAGCAGCGCCGGGACAGGGGGCAGGGCAGATACGCAGTATTTT. This gives the protein CASSAGTGGRADTQYF.

V is TRBV7-8 and J is TRBJ1-6, with D maybe TRBD1 (5 bases). This CDR3 is built from 16 residues. V gave up 1 base and J gave up 14 bases, with 21 bases separating them. Germline values: CDR1 SGHVS, CDR2 FQNEAQ. CDR3 sequence (DNA): TGTGCCAGCAGCTTAGATGTGGGTGGCAGGGCCATTTCCCTCCACTTT. It translates to CASSLDVGGRAISLHF.

The chain combines TRBV28 with TRBJ2-1, with D perhaps matching TRBD2 (5 bases). CDR1 and CDR2 (germline): MDHEN, SYDVKM. The CDR3 spans 14 residues. V was trimmed by 6 bases and J by 0 bases, leaving 9 bases between them. As DNA, the CDR3 is TGTGCCAGCAGCCCCCGGGGCTCCTACAATGAGCAGTTCTTC. This gives the protein CASSPRGSYNEQFF.

This sequence joins TRBV18 and TRBJ2-7; a weak D match, TRBD1 (6 bases). The length of the CDR3 is 15 residues. Germline CDR1 is KGHSH and CDR2 is LQKENI. V lost 2 bases to trimming and J lost 0 bases, with 11 bases between them. This chain's CDR3 is CASSPGMDSSYEQYF. In DNA form, the CDR3 reads TGTGCCAGCTCACCAGGGATGGACAGCTCCTACGAGCAGTACTTC.

The chain uses TRBV25-1 and TRBJ1-1; TRBD1 agrees at 8 bases. The trim removed 3 bases at V and 5 bases at J, leaving 5 bases unmatched. The length of the CDR3 is 14 residues. Per the germline V gene, CDR1 is MGHDK and CDR2 is SYGVNS. DNA of the CDR3: TGTGCCAGCAGTGACACAGGGGGTTGGACTGAAGCTTTCTTT. Amino acids: CASSDTGGWTEAFF.

The rearrangement links TRBV5-8 to TRBJ2-2, with 13 bases aligning to TRBD2. Germline lookup yields CDR1 SGHTS and CDR2 YDEGEE. Trimming at V came to 2 bases and at J to 4 bases, leaving 2 bases not matched to a gene. The CDR3 loop spans 16 amino acids. CDR3 sequence (DNA): TGTGCCAGCAGCTTAGGACTAGCGGGGGTCACCGGGGAGCTGTTTTTT. Encoded protein: CASSLGLAGVTGELFF.

This sequence joins TRBV28 and TRBJ2-7; 8 bases are shared with TRBD1. Germline loops: CDR1 MDHEN, CDR2 SYDVKM. The V gene end was trimmed by 6 bases and the J gene end by 4 bases; junction bases not matched to a gene: 8. The CDR3 length is 14 residues. In DNA, the CDR3 is TGTGCCAGCAGCTCAGGGGGCGCAGTTTACGAGCAGTACTTC. It encodes CASSSGGAVYEQYF.

The chain combines TRBV15 with TRBJ2-3; D ambiguous. Trimming left V 0 bases short and J 4 bases short, with 5 bases between. CDR1 and CDR2 (germline): LNHNV, YYDKDF (reference sequence). The CDR3 runs to 13 residues. CDR3 residues: CATSRDLSDTQYF. As DNA, the CDR3 is TGTGCCACCAGCAGAGATCTTTCAGATACGCAGTATTTT.

CDR3 protein: CASSLGRGNTIYF. CDR3 sequence (DNA): TGTGCCAGCAGCTTAGGCCGGGGAAACACCATATATTTT. The V gene is TRBV13, the J gene TRBJ1-3; D gene uncertain. From germline, CDR1 is PRHDT and CDR2 FYEKMQ (reference sequence). Trimming took 0 bases from V and 4 from J, leaving 4 bases between them. This CDR3 is built from 13 residues.

The chain recombines TRBV11-2 with TRBJ1-2, with 9 bases matching TRBD1. This CDR3 region has 15 residues. Unmatched junction bases numbered 8, after V lost 1 base and J lost 8 bases. In germline, CDR1 is SGHAT, CDR2 FQNNGV. The CDR3 loop is CASSLGGQGYFGYTF. The CDR3 DNA reads as TGTGCCAGCAGCTTAGGAGGACAGGGGTATTTCGGCTACACCTTC.

The chain couples TRBV7-9 to TRBJ1-4, with 10 bases fitting TRBD1. The V segment lost 3 bases and the J segment 6 bases; nucleotides outside the gene matches: 1. Germline CDR1 and CDR2: SEHNR and FQNEAQ (reference sequence). The CDR3 is 14 residues long. This CDR3 is CASSLGTGDEKLFF. The CDR3 DNA reads TGTGCCAGCAGCTTGGGGACAGGGGATGAAAAACTGTTTTTT.

This chain joins TRBV19 and TRBJ1-2; D remains unclear. V lost 4 bases and J lost 4, with 13 bases in between. Germline lookup yields CDR1 LNHDA and CDR2 SQIVND (reference sequence). There are 14 residues in the CDR3. The DNA of the CDR3 is TGTGCCAGTAGTAGGGGAGCTTTAAGCTATGGCTACACCTTC. Protein: CASSRGALSYGYTF.

Here the CDR3 DNA reads TGTGCCAGCAGCCCGGCCTGGGGCAGGGGTGACACTGAAGCTTTCTTT. It is translated as CASSPAWGRGDTEAFF. The V gene is TRBV11-2, the J gene TRBJ1-1; D possibly corresponds to TRBD1 (6 bases). CDR1 and CDR2 (germline): SGHAT, FQNNGV. The V end lost 5 bases, the J end lost 3 bases, and 19 bases lay between the germline ends. CDR3 length: 16 amino acids.

J is TRBJ1-5 and V is TRBV3-1 (or the pseudogene TRBV3-2); 7 nucleotides agree with TRBD1. The V and J ends lost 4 bases and 0 bases, in that order; junction bases with no gene match: 9. Germline CDR1 LGHDT, CDR2 YNNKEL (reference sequence). The CDR3 covers 17 residues. The CDR3 nucleotides are TGTGCCAGCAGCCCCGGGACAGTAGCTTATAGCAATCAGCCCCAGCATTTT. Translating it yields CASSPGTVAYSNQPQHF.

There are a few counts of this clone. V usage is TRBV11-2 and J usage is TRBJ2-6; 9 bases map to TRBD1. This CDR3 has 17 amino acids. Germline-derived CDR1 and CDR2 are SGHAT and FQNNGV. Unmatched junction bases numbered 5, after V lost 1 base and J lost 4 bases. In DNA form, the CDR3 reads TGTGCCAGCAGCTTAGGTACAGGGGGCGTAGGGGCCAACGTCCTGACTTTC. It yields the protein CASSLGTGGVGANVLTF.

The rearrangement joins TRBV3-1 (or the pseudogene TRBV3-2) to TRBJ2-7; D unresolved. Germline V CDR1 and CDR2: LGHDT, YNNKEL (reference sequence). CDR3 length: 17 residues. With 6 bases removed from V and 4 bases from J, the gap between germline ends came to 25 bases. The chain's CDR3 is CASSPPLLPDYYYEQYF. CDR3 DNA: TGTGCCAGCAGTCCCCCTTTGTTGCCAGATTATTATTACGAGCAGTACTTC.

The chain combines TRBV4-1 with TRBJ1-4, with a possible D match to TRBD1 (5 bases). With 7 bases removed from V and 11 bases from J, the gap between germline ends came to 23 bases. Per the germline V gene, CDR1 is MGHRA and CDR2 is YSYEKL. The CDR3 spans 15 residues. In DNA, the CDR3 is TGCGCCAGCACCAAAGGGTGGGGCGCGGTTGAGAAACTGTTTTTT. Protein: CASTKGWGAVEKLFF.

The V gene is TRBV5-1, the J gene TRBJ2-1; the D gene is possibly TRBD2 (5 bases). CDR3 size: 17 residues. V dropped 5 bases and J dropped 3 bases, with 21 bases sitting between them. Germline V lookup: CDR1 SGHRS, CDR2 YFSETQ. The CDR3 is CASRLGTGSPIYNEQFF. The CDR3 DNA follows: TGCGCCAGCAGATTAGGAACGGGAAGTCCCATCTACAATGAGCAGTTCTTC.

The chain has TRBV19 and TRBJ1-1; 10 positions agree with TRBD1. The CDR3 contains 14 residues. The J segment lost 6 bases and the V segment lost 5 bases, leaving 6 bases of the junction unmatched. The germline gives CDR1 LNHDA, CDR2 SQIVND (reference sequence). CDR3 DNA: TGTGCCAGTAGTCGGACAGGGGGGCTGGCTGAAGCTTTCTTT. Its protein is CASSRTGGLAEAFF.

The gene calls are TRBV5-1 and TRBJ1-4, with TRBD1 as a possible D gene (6 bases). CDR3 length: 15 residues. V lost 1 base, J lost 4 bases, and 11 bases lay in between. The V gene's germline CDR1 is SGHRS and CDR2 YFSETQ. The CDR3, as DNA: TGCGCCAGCAGCTTGTTGGGGGCGATTAATGAAAAACTGTTTTTT. It specifies CASSLLGAINEKLFF.

The chain carries TRBV5-1 and TRBJ2-1, with 7 nucleotides matching TRBD1. Germline V lookup: CDR1 SGHRS, CDR2 YFSETQ. The CDR3 has 15 amino acids. V shed 4 bases, J shed 8 bases, and the junction held 12 bases outside the gene matches. The CDR3 nucleotides are TGCGCCAGCAGCAGACAGGGAGCTAATTACGATGAGCAGTTCTTC. This codes for CASSRQGANYDEQFF.

V is TRBV6-5 and J is TRBJ1-1, with D possibly matching TRBD1 (5 bases). This CDR3 comprises 14 residues. The germline gives CDR1 MNHEY, CDR2 SVGAGI. Trimming shortened V by 8 bases and J by 1 base, and 14 bases separated the two germline ends. CDR3 sequence (DNA): TGTGCCAGCGGGCAGCTACAGGAGAACACTGAAGCTTTCTTT. It is translated as CASGQLQENTEAFF.

This chain links TRBV5-6 with TRBJ1-2, with D maybe TRBD1 (6 bases). CDR1 and CDR2 (germline): SGHDT, YYEEEE. The CDR3 extends over 14 amino acids. V was shortened by 5 bases and J by 2 bases, with 13 bases between the two germline ends. The CDR3 coding sequence is TGTGCCAGCAGACAACTGACAGGAAACTATGGCTACACCTTC. Protein: CASRQLTGNYGYTF.